The 2 T cell receptor beta chains given below trace back to one sample, sequenced in a study of graft-versus-host responses after intestinal transplantation. The antigens these receptors bind are not known. Using immunoSEQ multiplex PCR, the repertoire was profiled, and TCRdb retains in-frame clones only, with some absent. The sample includes 90,000 to 150,000 clones, approximately 95% seen only once; the top ten take 0.095% to 0.15%. This specimen was unstimulated CD4+ T cells sorted from spleen or lymph node cells, taken before intestinal transplant. These receptors were taken from a human donor who received an intestinal transplant.

CDR3 in DNA: TGCGCCAGCAGCTTGGAATTGGGGGTCTACGAGCAGTACTTC. Amino acids: CASSLELGVYEQYF. The chain uses TRBV5-1 and TRBJ2-7; perhaps D is TRBD1 or TRBD2 (5 bases each). V dropped 0 bases and J dropped 3 bases, with 10 bases sitting between them. The CDR3 runs 14 residues. Germline-derived CDR1 and CDR2 are SGHRS and YFSETQ. The full variable domain, rest sourced from reference TRBV5-1 and TRBJ2-7, is KAGVTQTPRYLIKTRGQQVTLSCSPISGHRSVSWYQQTPGQGLQFLFEYFSETQRNKGNFPGRFSGRQFSNSRSEMNVSTLELGDSALYLCASSLELGVYEQYFGPGTRLTVT.

The gene calls are TRBV6-5 and TRBJ2-1, with D possibly TRBD2 on 5 matching bases. The germline V and J ends were trimmed by 2 bases and 5 bases, with 16 bases remaining between them. This CDR3 has 16 residues. In germline, CDR1 is MNHEY, CDR2 SVGAGI. The CDR3 region is CASSYLWGAEHNEQFF. The CDR3 region has the DNA TGTGCCAGCAGTTACCTTTGGGGAGCGGAGCACAATGAGCAGTTCTTC.